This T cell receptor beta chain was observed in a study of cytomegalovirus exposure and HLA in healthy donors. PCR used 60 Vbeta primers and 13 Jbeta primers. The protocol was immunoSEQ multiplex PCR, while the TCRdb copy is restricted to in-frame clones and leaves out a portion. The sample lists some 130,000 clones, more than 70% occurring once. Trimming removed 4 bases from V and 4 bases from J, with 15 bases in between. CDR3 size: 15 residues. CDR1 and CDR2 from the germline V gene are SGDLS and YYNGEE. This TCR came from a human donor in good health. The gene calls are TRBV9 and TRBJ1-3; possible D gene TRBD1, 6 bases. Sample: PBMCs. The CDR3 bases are TGTGCCAGCAGCCCCCCTACAGGGACAGGAAACACCATATATTTT. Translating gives CASSPPTGTGNTIYF.